Listed here is a single T cell receptor (beta chain). The antigen remains undetermined. Germline assignment: CDR1 LNHDA and CDR2 SQIVND (reference sequence). The V gene lost 5 bases and the J gene lost 3 bases, with 20 bases spanning the gap. The CDR3 has 16 residues. Generated by immunoSEQ multiplex PCR, the TCRdb table keeps only in-frame clones and is missing some. The table records 6,500 or so clones, about three fifths of them present only once. This sample is part of a study of early stage breast cancer tumors. Study in general: Samples were sequenced at around 10-fold average coverage.

Study observations and caveats: Unsorted bulk genomic DNA sequencing lacked pairing and functional marker data.

The V call is TRBV19, the J call TRBJ2-7, with a tentative D call TRBD1 (5 bases). Sequencing used normal breast tissue next to the tumor. This clonotype originated in a person aged 45 to 59 with breast cancer. CDR3 nucleotide sequence: TGTGCCAGTAGTTCGCTGGGGCAGGGTGTCCTCTACGAGCAGTACTTC. Protein: CASSSLGQGVLYEQYF.